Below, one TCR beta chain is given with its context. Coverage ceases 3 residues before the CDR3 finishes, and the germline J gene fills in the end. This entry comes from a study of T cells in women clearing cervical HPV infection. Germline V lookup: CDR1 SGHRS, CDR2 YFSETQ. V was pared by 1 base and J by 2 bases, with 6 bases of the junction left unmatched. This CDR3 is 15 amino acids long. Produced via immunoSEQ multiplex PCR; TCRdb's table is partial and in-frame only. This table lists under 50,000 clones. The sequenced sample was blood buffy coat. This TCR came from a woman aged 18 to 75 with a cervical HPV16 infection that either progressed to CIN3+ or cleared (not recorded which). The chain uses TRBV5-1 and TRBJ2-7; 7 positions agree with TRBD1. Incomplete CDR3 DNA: TGCGCCAGCAGCTTGCTGAGACAGGGAACCTACGAG. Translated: CASSLLRQGTYE. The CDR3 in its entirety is CASSLLRQGTYEQYF.